Listed below are T cell receptor beta chains from one sample, sequenced in a study of CD8+ T cells in alopecia areata. Method: immunoSEQ multiplex PCR; TCRdb's copy keeps in-frame clones and lacks some. Among 150,000 to 200,000 clones, roughly 60% were seen once, and the ten largest hold under 2%. Sequenced here: CD4+ T cells sorted from blood, sampled at week 0. The source is a human donor with alopecia areata. The CDR3 runs from the conserved cysteine through the conserved F or W. A D gene is named only where the DNA matches it firmly. Only part of the rows carry a size: once, few, many, or a class if the clone is expanded.

clone size: -
J gene: TRBJ2-4
D gene: -
V gene: TRBV30
CDR3 DNA: TGTGCCTGGAGTGGCTGGGGGGTTGCCAAAAACATTCAGTACTTC
CDR3 protein: CAWSGWGVAKNIQYF

clone size: -
J gene: TRBJ2-1
D gene: TRBD1
V gene: TRBV5-1
CDR3 DNA: TGCGCCAGCAGCTCCGGACAGGACCTCAATGAGCAGTTCTTC
CDR3 protein: CASSSGQDLNEQFF

clone size: -
J gene: TRBJ1-1
D gene: -
V gene: TRBV7-2
CDR3 DNA: TGTGCCAGCAGCCTGGACCTCCCGGGAAGCACTGAAGCTTTCTTT
CDR3 protein: CASSLDLPGSTEAFF

clone size: -
J gene: TRBJ2-1
D gene: TRBD2
V gene: TRBV7-3
CDR3 DNA: TGTGCCAGCAGCGGAAGCGGGGGTGATGAGCAGTTCTTC
CDR3 protein: CASSGSGGDEQFF

clone size: few
J gene: TRBJ1-2
D gene: -
V gene: TRBV29-1
CDR3 DNA: TGCAGCGTTGAAGTGACAGCTAACTATGGCTACACCTTC
CDR3 protein: CSVEVTANYGYTF

clone size: once
J gene: TRBJ1-5
D gene: -
V gene: TRBV30
CDR3 DNA: TGTGCCTGGAGCACTGGGGAGCCCCAGCATTTT
CDR3 protein: CAWSTGEPQHF

clone size: few
J gene: TRBJ2-5
D gene: -
V gene: TRBV7-2
CDR3 DNA: TGTGCCAGCAGTCCCCAAGAGACCCAGTACTTC
CDR3 protein: CASSPQETQYF

clone size: -
J gene: TRBJ2-3
D gene: TRBD2
V gene: TRBV4-3
CDR3 DNA: TGCGCCAGCAGCCAAGAACCCCCGGGACTAGTCGCGGGTACGCAGTATTTT
CDR3 protein: CASSQEPPGLVAGTQYF

clone size: -
J gene: TRBJ1-6
D gene: -
V gene: TRBV30
CDR3 DNA: TGTGCCTGGCGCTCCGGTGGGTCGGAGAGCTCCTATAATTCACCCCTCCACTTT
CDR3 protein: CAWRSGGSESSYNSPLHF

clone size: -
J gene: TRBJ1-2
D gene: TRBD1
V gene: TRBV19
CDR3 DNA: TGTGCCAGCGGACAGGTTAACTATGGCTACACCTTC
CDR3 protein: CASGQVNYGYTF

clone size: -
J gene: TRBJ1-1
D gene: -
V gene: TRBV29-1
CDR3 DNA: TGCAGCGTTGCCTACACTGAAGCTTTCTTT
CDR3 protein: CSVAYTEAFF

clone size: -
J gene: TRBJ2-7
D gene: -
V gene: TRBV29-1
CDR3 DNA: TGCAGCGTTGAAGGGGGGACGGGGGACTACGAGCAGTACTTC
CDR3 protein: CSVEGGTGDYEQYF

clone size: few
J gene: TRBJ2-1
D gene: TRBD2
V gene: TRBV18
CDR3 DNA: TGTGCCAGCTCACCGCCAACGGGGGGTGAGCAGTTCTTC
CDR3 protein: CASSPPTGGEQFF

clone size: many
J gene: TRBJ2-5
D gene: TRBD1
V gene: TRBV7-2
CDR3 DNA: TGTGCCAGCAGCCCGGGACAGGGGGCCCGAGAGACCCAGTACTTC
CDR3 protein: CASSPGQGARETQYF

clone size: -
J gene: TRBJ2-1
D gene: TRBD2
V gene: TRBV29-1
CDR3 DNA: TGCAGCGTTGATATAGGAGGGGAGGGCAATGAGCAGTTCTTC
CDR3 protein: CSVDIGGEGNEQFF

clone size: -
J gene: TRBJ2-1
D gene: -
V gene: TRBV7-2
CDR3 DNA: TGTGCCAGCAGCTCCTCGACTAGTGCACGAGAAAGGTTCTTC
CDR3 protein: CASSSSTSARERFF

clone size: -
J gene: TRBJ1-2
D gene: -
V gene: TRBV11-2
CDR3 DNA: TGTGCCAGCAGCTTAAGTTGGCAGGGCCTCACCTTC
CDR3 protein: CASSLSWQGLTF

clone size: -
J gene: TRBJ2-3
D gene: -
V gene: TRBV29-1
CDR3 DNA: TGCAGCGTCACCGGGACGGACACAGATACGCAGTATTTT
CDR3 protein: CSVTGTDTDTQYF

clone size: -
J gene: TRBJ2-6
D gene: TRBD2
V gene: TRBV5-1
CDR3 DNA: TGCGCCAGCAGCGGCGAGCTAGCGGGCTCTGGGGCCAACGTCCTGACTTTC
CDR3 protein: CASSGELAGSGANVLTF

clone size: few
J gene: TRBJ2-1
D gene: -
V gene: TRBV4-3
CDR3 DNA: TGCGCCAGCAGCCAATGGTCCTCTAATGAGCAGTTCTTC
CDR3 protein: CASSQWSSNEQFF

clone size: many
J gene: TRBJ2-7
D gene: -
V gene: TRBV2
CDR3 DNA: TGTGCCAGCAGTGGGCAGGGCCCCTCTCGCGAGCAGTACTTC
CDR3 protein: CASSGQGPSREQYF

clone size: once
J gene: TRBJ1-1
D gene: -
V gene: TRBV15
CDR3 DNA: TGTGCCACCAGCAGGTACCCGAACACTGAAGCTTTCTTT
CDR3 protein: CATSRYPNTEAFF

clone size: -
J gene: TRBJ2-5
D gene: TRBD2
V gene: TRBV29-1
CDR3 DNA: TGCAGCGTAACCCTAGCGGGGGCCCGACGGGAGACCCAGTACTTC
CDR3 protein: CSVTLAGARRETQYF

clone size: -
J gene: TRBJ1-6
D gene: -
V gene: TRBV7-3
CDR3 DNA: TGTGCCAGCAGCTTTGACTATGATTCACCCCTCCACTTT
CDR3 protein: CASSFDYDSPLHF

clone size: -
J gene: TRBJ2-7
D gene: -
V gene: TRBV30
CDR3 DNA: TGTGCCTGGAATTTAGACAGCCTAAGCTCCTACGAGCAGTACTTC
CDR3 protein: CAWNLDSLSSYEQYF

clone size: -
J gene: TRBJ1-2
D gene: -
V gene: TRBV30
CDR3 DNA: TGTGCCTGGAGTGAAACTGGGAACTATGGCTACACCTTC
CDR3 protein: CAWSETGNYGYTF

clone size: few
J gene: TRBJ2-3
D gene: TRBD1
V gene: TRBV29-1
CDR3 DNA: TGCAGCGTTGGGGGACAGGGTAAAGTCGGCGGCACAGATACGCAGTATTTT
CDR3 protein: CSVGGQGKVGGTDTQYF

clone size: -
J gene: TRBJ2-4
D gene: -
V gene: TRBV30
CDR3 DNA: TGTGCCTGGAGCCTCTCCGTTACAGCCTATGTAGCCAAAAACATTCAGTACTTC
CDR3 protein: CAWSLSVTAYVAKNIQYF

clone size: -
J gene: TRBJ2-3
D gene: -
V gene: TRBV30
CDR3 DNA: TGTGCCTGGAGTGATAGGGTCACAGATACGCAGTATTTT
CDR3 protein: CAWSDRVTDTQYF

clone size: few
J gene: TRBJ2-2
D gene: -
V gene: TRBV4-1
CDR3 DNA: TGCGCCAGCAGCGGAAAATTTGGACTTATGACCGGGGAGCTGTTTTTT
CDR3 protein: CASSGKFGLMTGELFF

clone size: few
J gene: TRBJ2-3
D gene: -
V gene: TRBV9
CDR3 DNA: TGTGCCAGCAGCGGAGAGTCGGTCCCAGATACGCAGTATTTT
CDR3 protein: CASSGESVPDTQYF

clone size: -
J gene: TRBJ2-1
D gene: -
V gene: TRBV20-1
CDR3 DNA: TGCAGTGCTAGCGAAGGGAATGAGCAGTTCTTC
CDR3 protein: CSASEGNEQFF

clone size: -
J gene: TRBJ1-5
D gene: -
V gene: TRBV11-2
CDR3 DNA: TGTGCCAGCAGCTCGGGGGTACTTAGCAATCAGCCCCAGCATTTT
CDR3 protein: CASSSGVLSNQPQHF

clone size: -
J gene: TRBJ1-2
D gene: -
V gene: TRBV14
CDR3 DNA: TGTGCCAGCAGCCCCCATATCGGGTCAGCGACGACCTACACCTTC
CDR3 protein: CASSPHIGSATTYTF

clone size: -
J gene: TRBJ2-7
D gene: -
V gene: TRBV30
CDR3 DNA: TGTGCCTGGAGTGGAGGGGAATCAATCGGGCAGTACTTC
CDR3 protein: CAWSGGESIGQYF

clone size: -
J gene: TRBJ1-4
D gene: -
V gene: TRBV15
CDR3 DNA: TGTGCCACCAGCCGCTCACCCTTTTCAACTAATGAAAAACTGTTTTTT
CDR3 protein: CATSRSPFSTNEKLFF

clone size: -
J gene: TRBJ1-4
D gene: TRBD1
V gene: TRBV29-1
CDR3 DNA: TGCAGCGTCGAAGGGACAGGTGGTAATGAAAAACTGTTTTTT
CDR3 protein: CSVEGTGGNEKLFF

clone size: -
J gene: TRBJ2-7
D gene: -
V gene: TRBV6-5
CDR3 DNA: TGTGCCAGCCGGACAGTACCTGGTTACGAGCAGTACTTC
CDR3 protein: CASRTVPGYEQYF

clone size: few
J gene: TRBJ2-5
D gene: -
V gene: TRBV15
CDR3 DNA: TGTGCCACCAGCAGAGGGGGGGAAGAGACCCAGTACTTC
CDR3 protein: CATSRGGEETQYF

clone size: many
J gene: TRBJ1-4
D gene: -
V gene: TRBV27
CDR3 DNA: TGTGCCAGCAGTACGGGGGCCCCTGAAAAACTGTTTTTT
CDR3 protein: CASSTGAPEKLFF

clone size: few
J gene: TRBJ2-3
D gene: -
V gene: TRBV5-1
CDR3 DNA: TGCGCCAGCAGTCCCGACAGGTCGGATACGCAGTATTTT
CDR3 protein: CASSPDRSDTQYF

clone size: -
J gene: TRBJ2-1
D gene: TRBD2
V gene: TRBV5-6
CDR3 DNA: TGTGCCAGCAGCTTGACTAGCGGGGTGTGGAATGAGCAGTTCTTC
CDR3 protein: CASSLTSGVWNEQFF

clone size: -
J gene: TRBJ2-7
D gene: TRBD2
V gene: TRBV4-1
CDR3 DNA: TGCGCCAGCAGCCAAGAGGAGAGCGGGGGGCTCTACGAGCAGTACTTC
CDR3 protein: CASSQEESGGLYEQYF

clone size: -
J gene: TRBJ2-7
D gene: -
V gene: TRBV5-1
CDR3 DNA: TGCGCCAGCAGCTTCTCCGGTTTAGGGAACGAGCAGTACTTC
CDR3 protein: CASSFSGLGNEQYF

clone size: -
J gene: TRBJ1-2
D gene: TRBD1
V gene: TRBV30
CDR3 DNA: TGTGCCTCCCCAGGGACAGGCTATGGCTACACCTTC
CDR3 protein: CASPGTGYGYTF

clone size: -
J gene: TRBJ2-4
D gene: -
V gene: TRBV5-1
CDR3 DNA: TGCGCCAGCAGTTCTGACGGAGGGAACATTCAGTACTTC
CDR3 protein: CASSSDGGNIQYF

clone size: -
J gene: TRBJ1-1
D gene: -
V gene: TRBV29-1
CDR3 DNA: TGCAGCGCCGTTAAGGACAGTTCGAACACTGAAGCTTTCTTT
CDR3 protein: CSAVKDSSNTEAFF

clone size: -
J gene: TRBJ1-1
D gene: -
V gene: TRBV30
CDR3 DNA: TGTGCCGGAACAGGGCTTTCCATGAACACTGAAGCTTTCTTT
CDR3 protein: CAGTGLSMNTEAFF

clone size: few
J gene: TRBJ2-3
D gene: TRBD1
V gene: TRBV29-1
CDR3 DNA: TGCAGCGTGACAACGACAGGGGTTAGCACAGATACGCAGTATTTT
CDR3 protein: CSVTTTGVSTDTQYF

clone size: -
J gene: TRBJ2-3
D gene: -
V gene: TRBV10-2
CDR3 DNA: TGCGCCAGCAGTGGAGGAGATACGCAGTATTTT
CDR3 protein: CASSGGDTQYF